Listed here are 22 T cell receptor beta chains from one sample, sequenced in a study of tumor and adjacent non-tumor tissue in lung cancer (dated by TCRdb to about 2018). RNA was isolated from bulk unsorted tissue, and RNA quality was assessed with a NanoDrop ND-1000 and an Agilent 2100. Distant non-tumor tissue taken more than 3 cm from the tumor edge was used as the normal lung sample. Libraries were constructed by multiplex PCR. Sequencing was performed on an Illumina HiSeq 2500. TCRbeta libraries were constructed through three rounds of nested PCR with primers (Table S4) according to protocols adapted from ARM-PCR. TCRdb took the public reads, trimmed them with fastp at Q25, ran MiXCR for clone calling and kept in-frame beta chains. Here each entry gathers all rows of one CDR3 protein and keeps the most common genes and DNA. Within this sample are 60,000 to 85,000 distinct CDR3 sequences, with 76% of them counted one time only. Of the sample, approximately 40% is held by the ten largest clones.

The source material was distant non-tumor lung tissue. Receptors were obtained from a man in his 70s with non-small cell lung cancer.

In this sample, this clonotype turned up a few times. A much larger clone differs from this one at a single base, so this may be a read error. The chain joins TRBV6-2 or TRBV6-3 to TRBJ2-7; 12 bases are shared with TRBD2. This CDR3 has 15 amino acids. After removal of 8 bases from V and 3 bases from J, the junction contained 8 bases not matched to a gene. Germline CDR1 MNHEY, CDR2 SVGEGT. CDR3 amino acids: CASWSTSGSIYEQYF. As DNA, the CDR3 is TGTGCCAGCTGGTCGACTAGCGGGAGTATCTACGAGCAGTACTTC.

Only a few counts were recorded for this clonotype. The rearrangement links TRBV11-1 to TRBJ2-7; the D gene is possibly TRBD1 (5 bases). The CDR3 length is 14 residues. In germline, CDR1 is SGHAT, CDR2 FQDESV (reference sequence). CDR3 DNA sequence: TGTGTTAGCAGCTCCAGGGAAACAACCTACGAGCAGTACTTC. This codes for CVSSSRETTYEQYF.

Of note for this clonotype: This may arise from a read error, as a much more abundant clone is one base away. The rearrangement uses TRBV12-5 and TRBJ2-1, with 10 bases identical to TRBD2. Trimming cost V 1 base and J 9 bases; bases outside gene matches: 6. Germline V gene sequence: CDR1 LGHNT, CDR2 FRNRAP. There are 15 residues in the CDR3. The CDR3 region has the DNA TGTGCTAGTGGTTTGGGAGCGGGGGGGAACAGTGAGCAGTTCTTC. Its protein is CASGLGAGGNSEQFF.

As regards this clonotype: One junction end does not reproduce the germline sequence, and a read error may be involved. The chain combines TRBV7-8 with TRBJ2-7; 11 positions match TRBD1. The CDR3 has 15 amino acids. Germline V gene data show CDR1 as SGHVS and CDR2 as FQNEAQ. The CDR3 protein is CVSSLNRTGGYDQYF. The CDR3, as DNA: TGTGTCAGCAGCTTAAATCGGACAGGGGGCTACGATCAGTACTTC.

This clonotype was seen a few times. CDR3 DNA sequence: TGTGCCACTAGCTCGGGGACAGTTGGTCAAGAGACCCAGTACTTC. Translation gives CATSSGTVGQETQYF. The rearrangement joins TRBV11-2 to TRBJ2-5; TRBD1 matches 7 bases. Germline loops: CDR1 SGHAT, CDR2 FQNNGV. There are 15 residues in the CDR3. The V gene end was trimmed by 10 bases and the J gene end by 2 bases; junction bases not matched to a gene: 13. The full variable domain, its missing parts supplied by reference TRBV11-2 and TRBJ2-5, is EAGVAQSPRYKIIEKRQSVAFWCNPISGHATLYWYQQILGQGPKLLIQFQNNGVVDDSQLPKDRFSAERLKGVDSTLKIQPAKLEDSAVYLCATSSGTVGQETQYFGPGTRLLVL.

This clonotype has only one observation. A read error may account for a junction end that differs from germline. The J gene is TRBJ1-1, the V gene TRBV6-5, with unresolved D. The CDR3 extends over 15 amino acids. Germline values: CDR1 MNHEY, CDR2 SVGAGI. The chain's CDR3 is CASSYSASSNNEAFF. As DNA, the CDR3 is TGTGCCAGCAGTTACTCGGCCAGCTCGAACAATGAAGCTTTCTTT.

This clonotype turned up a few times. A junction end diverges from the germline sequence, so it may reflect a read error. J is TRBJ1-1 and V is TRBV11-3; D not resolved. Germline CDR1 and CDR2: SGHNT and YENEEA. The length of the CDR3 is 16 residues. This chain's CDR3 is CASSVRDRTLNTEPFF. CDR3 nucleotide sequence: TGTGCCAGCAGCGTCCGGGATAGAACCCTGAACACTGAACCTTTCTTT.

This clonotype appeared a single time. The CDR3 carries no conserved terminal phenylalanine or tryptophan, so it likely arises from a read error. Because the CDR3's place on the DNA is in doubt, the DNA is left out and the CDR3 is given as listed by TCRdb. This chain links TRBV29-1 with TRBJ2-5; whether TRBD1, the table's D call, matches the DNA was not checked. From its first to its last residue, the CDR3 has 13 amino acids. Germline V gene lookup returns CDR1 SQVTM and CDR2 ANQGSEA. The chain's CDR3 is CSVVDRFQETQHS.

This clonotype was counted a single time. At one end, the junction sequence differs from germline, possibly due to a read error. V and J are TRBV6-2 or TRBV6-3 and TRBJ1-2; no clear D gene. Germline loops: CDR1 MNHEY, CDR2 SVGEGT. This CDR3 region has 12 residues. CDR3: CASRSDGAPVKF. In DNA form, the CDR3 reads TGTGCCAGCAGATCCGACGGAGCCCCGGTTAAATTC.

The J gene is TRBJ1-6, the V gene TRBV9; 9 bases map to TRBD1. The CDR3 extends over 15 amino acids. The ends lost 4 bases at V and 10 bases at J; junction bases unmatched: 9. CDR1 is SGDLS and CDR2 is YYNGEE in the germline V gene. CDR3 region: CASSIDDRGISPLHF. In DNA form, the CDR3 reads TGTGCCAGCAGCATAGATGACAGGGGGATCTCACCCCTCCACTTT.

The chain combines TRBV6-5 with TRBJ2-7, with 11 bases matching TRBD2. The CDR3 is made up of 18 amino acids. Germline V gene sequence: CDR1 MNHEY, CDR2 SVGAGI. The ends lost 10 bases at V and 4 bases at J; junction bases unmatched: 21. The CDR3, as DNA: TGTGCCATCAGCTCACTAACTAGCGGGAGAAAACTCGTGTACGAGCAGTACTTC. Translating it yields CAISSLTSGRKLVYEQYF.

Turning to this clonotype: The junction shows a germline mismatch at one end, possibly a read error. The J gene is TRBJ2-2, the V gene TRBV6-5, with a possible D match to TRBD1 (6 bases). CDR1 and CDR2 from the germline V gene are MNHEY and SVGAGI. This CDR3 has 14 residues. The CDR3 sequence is CASRPGVGTGEMFF. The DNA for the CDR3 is TGTGCCAGCCGTCCAGGGGTGGGGACCGGGGAGATGTTTTTT.

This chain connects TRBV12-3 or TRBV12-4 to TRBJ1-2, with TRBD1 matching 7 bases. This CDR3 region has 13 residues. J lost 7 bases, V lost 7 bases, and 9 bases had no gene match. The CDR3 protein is CASNLTGSCGYTF. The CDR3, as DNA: TGTGCCAGCAATCTGACAGGGAGTTGTGGCTACACCTTC.

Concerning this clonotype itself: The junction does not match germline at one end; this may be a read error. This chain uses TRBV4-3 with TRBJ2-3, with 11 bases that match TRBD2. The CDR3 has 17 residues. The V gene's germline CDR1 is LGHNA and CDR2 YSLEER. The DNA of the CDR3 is TGCGCCAGCCGCCAAGATGGGCCTAGCGGGAGGATAGATACGCAGTATTTT. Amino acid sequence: CASRQDGPSGRIDTQYF.

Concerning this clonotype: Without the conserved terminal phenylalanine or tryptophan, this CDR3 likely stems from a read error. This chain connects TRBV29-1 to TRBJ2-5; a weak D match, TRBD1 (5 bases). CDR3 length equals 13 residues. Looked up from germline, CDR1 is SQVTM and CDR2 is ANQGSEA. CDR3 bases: TGCAGCGTGGCCTACAGGTTACAAGTGACCCAGTACTAC. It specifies CSVAYRLQVTQYY.

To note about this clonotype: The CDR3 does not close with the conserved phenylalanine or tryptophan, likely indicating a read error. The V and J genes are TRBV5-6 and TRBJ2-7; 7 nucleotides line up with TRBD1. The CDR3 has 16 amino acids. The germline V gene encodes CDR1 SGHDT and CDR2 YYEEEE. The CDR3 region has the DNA TGTGTCAGCAGCTCCGTTGTCCAGGACAGGACCTACGAGCAGTACCTC. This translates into CVSSSVVQDRTYEQYL.

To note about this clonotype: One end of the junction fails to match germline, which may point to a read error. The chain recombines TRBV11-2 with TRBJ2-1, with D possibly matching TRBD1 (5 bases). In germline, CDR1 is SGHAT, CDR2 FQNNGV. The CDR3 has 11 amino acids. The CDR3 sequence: CASSQGSEHFF. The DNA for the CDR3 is TGTGCCAGCAGCCAGGGCAGTGAGCATTTCTTC.

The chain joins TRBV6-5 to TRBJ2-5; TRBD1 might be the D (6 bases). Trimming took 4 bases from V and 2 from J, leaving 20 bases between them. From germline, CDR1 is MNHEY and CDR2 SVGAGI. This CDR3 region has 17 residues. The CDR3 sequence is CASSSAGTWFLQETQYF. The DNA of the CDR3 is TGTGCCAGCAGTTCCGCCGGGACATGGTTCCTACAAGAGACCCAGTACTTC.

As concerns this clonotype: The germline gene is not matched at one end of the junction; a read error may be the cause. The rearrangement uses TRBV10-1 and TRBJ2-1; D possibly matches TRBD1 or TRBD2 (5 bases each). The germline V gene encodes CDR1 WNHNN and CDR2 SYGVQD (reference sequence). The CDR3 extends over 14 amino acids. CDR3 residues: CASSRGGSYNEQLF. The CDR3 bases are TGCGCCAGTAGTCGTGGGGGATCCTACAATGAGCAGCTCTTC.

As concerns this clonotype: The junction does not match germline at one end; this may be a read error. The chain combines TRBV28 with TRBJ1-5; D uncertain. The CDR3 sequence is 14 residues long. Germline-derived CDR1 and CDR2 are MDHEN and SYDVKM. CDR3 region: CASSLFGGYQPQNF. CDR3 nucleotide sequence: TGTGCCAGCAGTCTATTCGGAGGGTATCAGCCCCAGAATTTT.

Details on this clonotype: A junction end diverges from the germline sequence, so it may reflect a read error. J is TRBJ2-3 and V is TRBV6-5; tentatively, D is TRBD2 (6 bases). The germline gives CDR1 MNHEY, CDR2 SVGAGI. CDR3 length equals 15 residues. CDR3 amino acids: CASGLTSGSTDTRYF. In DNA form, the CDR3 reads TGTGCCAGCGGACTAACTAGTGGGAGCACAGATACGCGGTATTTT.

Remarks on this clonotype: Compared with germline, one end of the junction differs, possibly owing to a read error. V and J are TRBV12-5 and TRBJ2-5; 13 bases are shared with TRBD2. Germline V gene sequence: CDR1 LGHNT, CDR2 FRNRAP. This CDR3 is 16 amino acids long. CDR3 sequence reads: CASGQGLAGEQETQCF. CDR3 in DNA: TGTGCTAGTGGCCAAGGACTAGCGGGGGAGCAAGAGACCCAGTGCTTC. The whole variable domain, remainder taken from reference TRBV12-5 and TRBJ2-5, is DARVTQTPRHKVTEMGQEVTMRCQPILGHNTVFWYRQTMMQGLELLAYFRNRAPLDDSGMPKDRFSAEMPDATLATLKIQPSEPRDSAVYFCASGQGLAGEQETQCFGPGTRLLVL.